Below, 18 T cell receptor beta chains from the same sample are listed, as sequenced in a study of immune heterogeneity within non-small cell lung tumors. The authors used roughly 600 ng of bulk tumor genomic DNA per sample as template. Several widely spaced biopsies per primary tumor were taken during surgery. Curative surgical treatment was performed in patients who had newly diagnosed, untreated non-small cell lung cancer. The TCR beta CDR3 region was amplified by multiplex PCR employing 32 V and 13 J primers. TCRdb reprocessed the multiplex PCR reads via MiXCR and lists one record per CDR3 protein. The sample has 20,000 to 25,000 distinct CDR3 sequences, roughly 29% seen once. Sequencing used lung tumor tissue. The receptors stem from a man aged 40-49 years with non-small cell lung cancer.

CDR3 sequence: CSALALWKGAGAFF. DNA for the CDR3: TGCAGTGCTTTGGCACTTTGGAAAGGGGCTGGAGCTTTCTTT. The rearrangement uses TRBV20-1 and TRBJ1-1, with D possibly being TRBD1 (5 bases). The CDR3 has 14 amino acids. The germline V gene has CDR1 DFQATT and CDR2 SNEGSKA (reference sequence). Trimming pared 5 bases from V and 10 bases from J, leaving 23 bases between.

V gene TRBV4-2 combines with J gene TRBJ1-5, with TRBD1 as a possible D gene (5 bases). The germline V gene has CDR1 LGHNA and CDR2 YNFKEQ. The CDR3 has 15 amino acids. Trimming removed 0 bases at V and 7 bases at J, with 13 bases between. The CDR3 protein is CASSQEWQGGQPQHF. Written as DNA, the CDR3 is TGTGCCAGCAGCCAAGAGTGGCAGGGCGGCCAGCCCCAGCATTTT.

A few counts support this clonotype. The chain joins TRBV7-9 to TRBJ2-7; D uncertain. The CDR3 sequence is 13 residues long. V dropped 5 bases and J dropped 6 bases, with 14 bases sitting between them. Germline V gene sequence: CDR1 SEHNR, CDR2 FQNEAQ (reference sequence). The CDR3 here is CASSHPAVSEQYF. Written as DNA, the CDR3 is TGTGCCAGCAGCCATCCAGCAGTGTCCGAGCAGTACTTC.

This rearrangement joins TRBV4-2 to TRBJ2-3; TRBD1 aligns across 9 bases. The CDR3 runs 14 residues. With 10 bases clipped from V and 4 bases from J, the junction kept 9 bases outside the gene matches. Germline CDR1 reads LGHNA; CDR2 reads YNFKEQ. The CDR3 bases are TGTGCCACCCGATCGGGACAGGGCCCAGATACGCAGTATTTT. Residues: CATRSGQGPDTQYF.

The table lists this clonotype with a few counts. The genes are TRBV5-1 and TRBJ1-2; D is possibly TRBD1 (6 bases). The CDR3 is 16 residues long. Trimming cost V 3 bases and J 0 bases, with 15 bases left between them. In germline, CDR1 is SGHRS, CDR2 YFSETQ. The CDR3 loop is CASSSKTGTSNYGYTF. The CDR3 DNA sequence: TGCGCCAGCAGCTCCAAAACAGGGACTTCTAACTATGGCTACACCTTC.

CDR3 protein: CASSKTSVRSSEQFF. The CDR3 DNA sequence: TGTGCCAGTAGTAAGACTAGCGTTAGATCAAGCGAGCAGTTCTTC. The chain uses TRBV19 and TRBJ2-1; 8 bases map to TRBD2. The V and J ends lost 4 bases and 10 bases, in that order; junction bases with no gene match: 12. CDR3 length: 15 residues. Germline V gives CDR1 LNHDA, CDR2 SQIVND (reference sequence).

This clonotype was detected a few times. V is TRBV7-9 and J is TRBJ2-7, with 7 bases that match TRBD2. J lost 7 bases, V lost 0 bases, and 9 bases had no gene match. The germline gives CDR1 SEHNR, CDR2 FQNEAQ (reference sequence). The CDR3 has 15 residues. The CDR3 region is CASSLASGGISEQYF. Here the CDR3 DNA reads TGTGCCAGCAGCTTAGCGTCGGGAGGTATATCGGAGCAGTACTTC.

With regard to this clonotype: A much larger clone lies one base from this, so it may be a read error. This rearrangement joins TRBV6-5 to TRBJ2-7; 7 nucleotides match TRBD2. This CDR3 comprises 14 residues. Germline V CDR1 and CDR2: MNHEY, SVGAGI. The CDR3, as DNA: TGTGCCAGCAGTTCCCAGCGGGGTACCTACGAGCGGTACTTC. Its translation: CASSSQRGTYERYF.

As concerns this clonotype: A clone one base away is much larger, so this may be a read error. This chain uses TRBV6-1 with TRBJ2-3; weak D call: TRBD1 (5 bases). The CDR3 is made up of 15 amino acids. The germline gives CDR1 MNHNS, CDR2 SASEGT. V lost 6 bases and J 6 bases, leaving 19 bases between the germline ends. The CDR3: CASRPDSVKLDTQYF. Here the CDR3 DNA reads TGTGCCAGCAGACCTGACAGCGTCAAATTGGATACGCAGTATTTT.

As for this clonotype: The missing conserved phenylalanine or tryptophan at the end of this CDR3 makes a read error likely. The chain recombines TRBV4-1 with TRBJ1-1, with no clear D. The germline V gene encodes CDR1 MGHRA and CDR2 YSYEKL. This CDR3 region has 15 residues. Trimming cost V 4 bases and J 4 bases, with 16 bases left between them. The CDR3 sequence is CASSPMMAGSTEAFS. The CDR3 DNA follows: TGCGCCAGCAGCCCCATGATGGCGGGTAGCACTGAAGCTTTCTCT.

This clonotype is medium-sized. The chain combines TRBV6-4 with TRBJ1-2; the D gene is possibly TRBD1 (6 bases). V lost 10 bases to trimming and J lost 6 bases, with 18 bases between them. Germline assignment: CDR1 MRHNA and CDR2 SNTAGT. The CDR3 totals 13 residues. For the CDR3, the DNA is TGTGCCACCAACAGGGACCTCATACATGGCTACACCTTC. It specifies CATNRDLIHGYTF.

By sample fraction, this clonotype is medium-sized (0.01 to 0.1%). The V and J genes are TRBV6-2 or TRBV6-3 and TRBJ1-5; no clear D. Germline CDR1 is MNHEY and CDR2 is SVGEGT. The CDR3 loop spans 14 amino acids. V gave up 7 bases and J gave up 7 bases, with 17 bases separating them. The CDR3 is CASIPGDTRQPQHF. The CDR3 DNA follows: TGTGCCAGCATTCCCGGCGACACCAGGCAGCCCCAGCATTTT.

The chain uses TRBV9 and TRBJ1-2, with a weak D call TRBD1 (6 bases). With 3 bases removed from V and 0 bases from J, the gap between germline ends came to 12 bases. CDR3 length equals 15 residues. Germline V CDR1 and CDR2: SGDLS, YYNGEE. The CDR3 loop reads CASSAGGASNYGYTF. The DNA for the CDR3 is TGTGCCAGCAGCGCGGGGGGGGCTTCTAACTATGGCTACACCTTC.

This clonotype was observed once. One junction end does not reproduce the germline sequence, and a read error may be involved. This chain uses TRBV27 with TRBJ2-1, with 10 positions matching TRBD2. Germline V CDR1 and CDR2: MNHEY, SMNVEV (reference sequence). This CDR3 spans 18 amino acids. Written as DNA, the CDR3 is TGTGCCATCAGTTTGTCAGCGGGAGGGCCGGGAAACTACAATGAGCAGTTCTTC. Protein product: CAISLSAGGPGNYNEQFF.

Details on this clonotype: Relative to the germline gene, one junction end is altered; a read error may explain this. The V and J genes are TRBV19 and TRBJ2-7; D is unresolved. CDR1 is LNHDA, CDR2 SQIVND, per germline (reference sequence). This CDR3 has 14 residues. In DNA, the CDR3 is TGTGCTAGTAGTACCTTGACACGTCCCTACGAGAAGTACTTC. Translating it yields CASSTLTRPYEKYF.

This clonotype appeared many times. The chain links TRBV12-3 or TRBV12-4 to TRBJ1-5; D perhaps matches TRBD1 (6 bases). There are 14 residues in the CDR3. V was pared by 6 bases and J by 3 bases, with 12 bases between. As DNA, the CDR3 is TGTGCCAGCAGAATGACAGGCTTCAATCAGCCCCAGCATTTT. This codes for CASRMTGFNQPQHF.

Of note for this clonotype: A read error may explain this, as a much larger clone is one base away. The V call is TRBV7-3, the J call TRBJ1-2; D unclear. This CDR3 region has 15 residues. Trimming cost V 3 bases and J 0 bases, with 11 bases left between them. Germline-derived CDR1 and CDR2 are SGHTA and FQGTGA. CDR3 nucleotide sequence: TGTGCCAGCAGCTTGGGTCCGCGAACTAACTATGGCTACACCTTC. Residues: CASSLGPRTNYGYTF.

Note on this clonotype: This may come from a read error, since a much larger clone is one base off. This chain joins TRBV4-1 and TRBJ1-2; 7 nucleotides agree with TRBD1. This CDR3 comprises 15 residues. Per germline, CDR1 MGHRA and CDR2 YSYEKL. For the CDR3, the DNA is TGCGCCAGCAGCCAAGATGCAACAGGGGACTATGGCTCCACCTTC. This sequence encodes CASSQDATGDYGSTF.